Below are 5 T cell receptor beta chains sequenced from a single sample in a study of identical twins. MiXCR, applied by TCRdb to the 5' RACE reads, yields one record per CDR3 protein. Found here are nearly 250,000 distinct CDR3 sequences, 7% of them singletons; the top ten hold under 4%. This same sample was also part of a study on yellow fever vaccine responses in identical twins.

Sequencing was performed on memory (CD45RO+) T cells sorted from blood. Receptor source: a young woman in good health.

Ten or more counts support this clonotype. The chain is built from TRBV12-3 or TRBV12-4 and TRBJ2-3; D is uncertain. This CDR3 region has 12 residues. V lost 5 bases and J 2 bases, leaving 5 bases between the germline ends. CDR3 DNA sequence: TGTGCCAGCAGTGGATACACAGATACGCAGTATTTT. Protein sequence: CASSGYTDTQYF.

A few counts support this clonotype. The CDR3 sequence is CASSGRGSGYGYTF. CDR3 DNA: TGTGCCAGCAGCGGCAGGGGATCTGGCTATGGCTACACCTTC. This rearrangement joins TRBV3-1 to TRBJ1-2; D might be TRBD1 (6 bases). V lost 5 bases and J 4 bases, leaving 14 bases between the germline ends. CDR3 length: 14 amino acids. Germline CDR1 is LGHDT and CDR2 is YNNKEL (reference sequence).

This clonotype has at least ten counts. The V gene is TRBV12-3 or TRBV12-4, the J gene TRBJ2-5, with 13 bases fitting TRBD2. CDR3 length equals 16 residues. V was clipped by 5 bases and J by 5 bases; unmatched bases: 8. The CDR3 region is CASSRTSGGPFETQYF. CDR3 nucleotide sequence: TGTGCCAGCAGTCGGACTAGCGGGGGTCCTTTTGAGACCCAGTACTTC.

This clonotype has only a few counts. The rearrangement joins TRBV7-9 to TRBJ2-3; 13 nucleotides line up with TRBD2. J gave up 6 bases and V 5 bases, and 5 bases lay outside the gene matches. The CDR3 extends over 15 amino acids. The germline V gene encodes CDR1 SEHNR and CDR2 FQNEAQ (reference sequence). Here the CDR3 DNA reads TGTGCCAGCAGCACCCCGGGACTAGCGGGGGATACGCAGTATTTT. This codes for CASSTPGLAGDTQYF.

This clonotype has ten or more counts. V and J are TRBV12-3 or TRBV12-4 and TRBJ1-5, with D unresolved. The CDR3 loop spans 13 amino acids. V shed 6 bases and J shed 4 bases, with 10 bases lying between them. The CDR3 DNA reads TGTGCCAGCAGCCCTTGGGGAAATCAGCCCCAGCATTTT. Translating it yields CASSPWGNQPQHF.